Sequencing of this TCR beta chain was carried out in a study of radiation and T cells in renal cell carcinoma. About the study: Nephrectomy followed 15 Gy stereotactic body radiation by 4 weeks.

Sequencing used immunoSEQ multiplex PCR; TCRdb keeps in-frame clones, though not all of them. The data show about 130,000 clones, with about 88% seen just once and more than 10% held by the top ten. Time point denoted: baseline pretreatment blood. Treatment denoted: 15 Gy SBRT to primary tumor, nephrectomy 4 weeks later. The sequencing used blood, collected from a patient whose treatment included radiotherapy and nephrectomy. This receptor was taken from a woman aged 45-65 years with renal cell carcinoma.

The CDR3 DNA sequence: TGTGCCACCAGCAGAGAGGCTAGCGGGGGCCGGGTGGGACAGTTCTTC. Its protein product is CATSREASGGRVGQFF. This rearrangement joins TRBV15 to TRBJ2-1, with 10 bases aligning to TRBD2. CDR1 is LNHNV and CDR2 is YYDKDF in the germline V gene (reference sequence). The CDR3 is 16 residues long. V dropped 0 bases and J dropped 13; count of bases not matched to a gene: 12.